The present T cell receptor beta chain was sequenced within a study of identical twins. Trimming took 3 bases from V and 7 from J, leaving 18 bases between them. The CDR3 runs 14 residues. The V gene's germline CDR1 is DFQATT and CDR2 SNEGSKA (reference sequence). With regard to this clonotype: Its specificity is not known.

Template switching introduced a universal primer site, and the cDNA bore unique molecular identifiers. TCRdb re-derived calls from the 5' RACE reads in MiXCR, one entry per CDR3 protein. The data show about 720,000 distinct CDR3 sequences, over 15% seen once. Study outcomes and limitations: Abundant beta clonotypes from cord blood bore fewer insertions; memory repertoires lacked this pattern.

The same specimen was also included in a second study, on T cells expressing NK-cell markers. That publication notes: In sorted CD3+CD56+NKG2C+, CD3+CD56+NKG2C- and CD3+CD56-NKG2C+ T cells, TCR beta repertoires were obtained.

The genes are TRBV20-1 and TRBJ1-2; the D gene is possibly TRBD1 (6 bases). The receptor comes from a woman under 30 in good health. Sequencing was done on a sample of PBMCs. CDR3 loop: CSASVPRTGAGYTF. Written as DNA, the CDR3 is TGCAGTGCTAGCGTTCCAAGGACGGGGGCTGGCTACACCTTC.